Presented here are 26 T cell receptor beta chains from one specimen sequenced in a study of cytomegalovirus exposure and HLA in healthy donors. Produced via immunoSEQ multiplex PCR; TCRdb's table is partial and in-frame only. Here the sample spans about 110,000 clones, approximately 91% being singletons. Sequencing was done on a sample of PBMCs. The receptors were gathered from a young woman in good health and CMV-seronegative.

This clone occurred once. The chain links TRBV19 to TRBJ1-2, with a tentative D call TRBD1 (5 bases). Germline V CDR1 and CDR2: LNHDA, SQIVND (reference sequence). The germline V and J ends were trimmed by 3 bases and 2 bases, with 13 bases remaining between them. The CDR3 contains 15 residues. The chain's CDR3 is CASSISPGMNYGYTF. Here the CDR3 DNA reads TGTGCCAGTAGTATTTCGCCAGGGATGAACTATGGCTACACCTTC.

Concerning this clone itself: Other DNA sequences within the sample encode an identical CDR3. The chain links TRBV5-6 to TRBJ1-2, with D uncertain. The V gene's germline CDR1 is SGHDT and CDR2 YYEEEE. The V end lost 4 bases, the J end lost 3 bases, and 7 bases lay between the germline ends. This CDR3 has 12 amino acids. The chain's CDR3 is CASSPGDYGYTF. The CDR3 DNA reads as TGTGCCAGCAGCCCCGGGGACTATGGCTACACCTTC.

This clone has just one count. The chain is built from TRBV11-2 and TRBJ2-1; D remains ambiguous. The CDR3 has 15 amino acids. From germline, CDR1 is SGHAT and CDR2 FQNNGV. The ends were cut back, 1 base at V and 7 bases at J, with 14 bases in the middle. The CDR3 nucleotides are TGTGCCAGCAGCTTAGGTTCGGGTCCACCTAATGAGCAGTTCTTC. Amino acids: CASSLGSGPPNEQFF.

The rearrangement joins TRBV14 to TRBJ1-2, with TRBD1 identical over 10 bases. Germline V lookup: CDR1 SGHDN, CDR2 FVKESK. With V trimmed by 1 base and J by 5 bases, 1 base remained unmatched. The CDR3 is made up of 14 amino acids. CDR3 region: CASSQGGQGYGYTF. CDR3 DNA sequence: TGTGCCAGCAGCCAAGGGGGACAGGGGTATGGCTACACCTTC.

The chain joins TRBV7-2 to TRBJ2-2, with D maybe TRBD2 (7 bases). Germline-derived CDR1 and CDR2 are SGHTA and FQGNSA. This CDR3 region has 16 residues. V was clipped by 5 bases and J by 1 base, with 14 bases between them. The CDR3 sequence is CASSRGASGNTGELFF. The CDR3 DNA follows: TGTGCCAGCAGCCGGGGGGCTAGCGGGAACACCGGGGAGCTGTTTTTT.

The chain combines TRBV30 with TRBJ1-1; D is possibly TRBD1 (6 bases). With 0 bases removed from V and 5 bases from J, the gap between germline ends came to 10 bases. The V gene's germline CDR1 is GTSNPN and CDR2 SVGIG (reference sequence). The CDR3 has 13 residues. The CDR3 is CAWSVDRRTEAFF. CDR3 DNA sequence: TGTGCCTGGAGTGTCGACAGGAGGACTGAAGCTTTCTTT.

This chain's CDR3 is CASSDPSAGGHYGYTF. DNA of the CDR3: TGTGCCAGCAGTGACCCATCGGCAGGGGGCCACTATGGCTACACCTTC. V is TRBV25-1 and J is TRBJ1-2; 8 bases are a match to TRBD1. CDR1 MGHDK and CDR2 SYGVNS come from the germline V gene. The CDR3 is 16 amino acids. J was trimmed by 3 bases and V by 3 bases; bases with no gene match: 9.

CDR3 nucleotide sequence: TGTGCCAGCAGCTTAGATTTCGGGGGTGGGCATGAGCAGTTCTTC. This sequence encodes CASSLDFGGGHEQFF. The V call is TRBV11-2, the J call TRBJ2-1, with D possibly matching TRBD2 (6 bases). CDR3 length: 15 residues. Trimming took off 0 bases at V and 8 bases at J, with 14 bases between the two ends. The germline gives CDR1 SGHAT, CDR2 FQNNGV.

This clone was counted between two and nine times. J is TRBJ2-7 and V is TRBV30; 8 positions match TRBD2. The CDR3 extends over 15 amino acids. V lost 3 bases to trimming and J lost 2 bases; unmatched junction nucleotides: 9. The V gene's germline CDR1 is GTSNPN and CDR2 SVGIG (reference sequence). CDR3 nucleotides: TGTGCCTGGAGCCAGGGAAGCGGGGGTACCTACGAGCAGTACTTC. Residues: CAWSQGSGGTYEQYF. The full variable domain, its missing parts supplied by reference TRBV30 and TRBJ2-7, is SQTIHQWPATLVQPVGSPLSLECTVEGTSNPNLYWYRQAAGRGLQLLFYSVGIGQISSEVPQNLSASRPQDRQFILSSKKLLLSDSGFYLCAWSQGSGGTYEQYFGPGTRLTVT.

The chain couples TRBV9 to TRBJ2-3, with 12 bases aligning to TRBD2. After removal of 6 bases from V and 6 bases from J, the junction contained 8 bases not matched to a gene. The CDR3 is made up of 15 amino acids. Germline V gene lookup returns CDR1 SGDLS and CDR2 YYNGEE. DNA of the CDR3: TGTGCCAGCAATCTAGCGGGAGGGCCATCCGATACGCAGTATTTT. Residues: CASNLAGGPSDTQYF.

The J gene is TRBJ2-7, the V gene TRBV7-2, with 9 nucleotides matching TRBD1. Looked up from germline, CDR1 is SGHTA and CDR2 is FQGNSA. The trim removed 2 bases at V and 1 base at J, leaving 15 bases unmatched. CDR3 length equals 19 residues. The CDR3 sequence is CASSLYLVWGGQGSYEQYF. The CDR3 region has the DNA TGTGCCAGCAGCTTATATCTTGTGTGGGGGGGACAGGGTTCCTACGAGCAGTACTTC. The full variable domain, with the rest looked up from reference TRBV7-2 and TRBJ2-7, is GAGVSQSPSNKVTEKGKDVELRCDPISGHTALYWYRQSLGQGLEFLIYFQGNSAPDKSGLPSDRFSAERTGGSVSTLTIQRTQQEDSAVYLCASSLYLVWGGQGSYEQYFGPGTRLTVT.

The genes are TRBV7-9 and TRBJ2-7, with a weak D call TRBD2 (5 bases). Trimming removed 5 bases at V and 10 bases at J, with 21 bases between. Germline loops: CDR1 SEHNR, CDR2 FQNEAQ (reference sequence). The CDR3 has 14 amino acids. This CDR3 reads CASSPTAGAYNQYF. CDR3 coding DNA: TGTGCCAGCAGCCCCACGGCGGGCGCGTACAACCAGTACTTC.

The chain employs TRBV4-3 and TRBJ2-4; D is possibly TRBD1 (5 bases). Trimming stripped 0 bases from V and 0 bases from J, with 15 bases between. Germline CDR1 LGHNA, CDR2 YSLEER. The CDR3 has 18 amino acids. The CDR3 region has the DNA TGCGCCAGCAGCCAAGATTTACAGGTTGCACTAGCCAAAAACATTCAGTACTTC. The encoded protein is CASSQDLQVALAKNIQYF.

This clone appeared once. The chain is built from TRBV28 and TRBJ1-5, with 9 positions matching TRBD1. This CDR3 spans 15 amino acids. Germline assignment: CDR1 MDHEN and CDR2 SYDVKM. V was pared by 6 bases and J by 6 bases, with 9 bases of the junction left unmatched. The CDR3 DNA reads TGTGCCAGCAGCACGGGACAGGGTGTGGGTCAGCCCCAGCATTTT. This codes for CASSTGQGVGQPQHF.

This chain joins TRBV7-2 and TRBJ2-7; 8 bases align to TRBD2. CDR1 is SGHTA and CDR2 is FQGNSA in the germline V gene. The CDR3 totals 16 residues. V was clipped by 5 bases and J by 1 base; unmatched bases: 10. The CDR3 is CASSKAASSGSYEQYF. As DNA, the CDR3 is TGTGCCAGCAGCAAAGCGGCGTCTAGCGGGTCCTACGAGCAGTACTTC.

J is TRBJ2-1 and V is TRBV7-2; a weak D match, TRBD1 (5 bases). CDR1 and CDR2 from the germline V gene are SGHTA and FQGNSA. The CDR3 extends over 18 amino acids. V was cut by 0 bases and J by 0 bases, with 15 bases left in between. The CDR3 sequence: CASSLAGLGASSYNEQFF. CDR3 coding DNA: TGTGCCAGCAGCTTAGCGGGGTTAGGGGCTAGCTCCTACAATGAGCAGTTCTTC.

V usage is TRBV9 and J usage is TRBJ2-3; D perhaps matches TRBD1 (5 bases). Germline V gene lookup returns CDR1 SGDLS and CDR2 YYNGEE. V was trimmed by 3 bases and J by 0 bases, leaving 26 bases between them. The CDR3 is 20 amino acids. The CDR3: CASSAPTVPGADTSTDTQYF. In DNA, the CDR3 is TGTGCCAGCAGCGCCCCTACAGTCCCTGGGGCCGATACTAGCACAGATACGCAGTATTTT.

The V gene is TRBV2, the J gene TRBJ1-5; TRBD1 matches 7 bases. Germline CDR1 and CDR2: SNHLY and FYNNEI. The CDR3 runs to 13 residues. V was clipped by 8 bases and J by 9 bases; unmatched bases: 10. The CDR3 here is CASQTGLRMPQHF. CDR3 nucleotides: TGTGCCAGCCAGACAGGGTTGAGGATGCCCCAGCATTTT.

The chain combines TRBV7-2 with TRBJ2-1, with TRBD2 matching 10 bases. V trimming: 1 base; J trimming: 5 bases; junction bases outside the gene matches: 5. The CDR3 has 16 residues. Per germline, CDR1 SGHTA and CDR2 FQGNSA. The CDR3 reads CASSLVSGGDNNEQFF. CDR3 DNA sequence: TGTGCCAGCAGCTTAGTAAGCGGGGGGGACAACAATGAGCAGTTCTTC.

The table lists this clone with a few counts. The chain links TRBV6-6 to TRBJ1-1; no firm D call. The CDR3 consists of 13 residues. Trimming cost V 0 bases and J 3 bases, with 5 bases left between them. Germline V gives CDR1 MNHNY, CDR2 SVGAGI (reference sequence). DNA for the CDR3: TGTGCCAGCAGTTACTCGAGGGACACTGAAGCTTTCTTT. Translation gives CASSYSRDTEAFF.

The chain combines TRBV20-1 with TRBJ2-7; D uncertain. Trimming took 5 bases from V and 7 from J, leaving 9 bases between them. This CDR3 has 10 amino acids. CDR1 and CDR2 from the germline V gene are DFQATT and SNEGSKA (reference sequence). The CDR3 nucleotides read TGCAGTGCTGGAAACAGAGAGCAGTACTTC. It is translated as CSAGNREQYF.

The V gene is TRBV7-9, the J gene TRBJ2-5; TRBD1 is a possible D gene (5 bases). CDR3 size: 13 residues. Between the trimmed V and J ends, which lost 5 bases and 2 bases, there was a span of 9 bases. Germline V gene sequence: CDR1 SEHNR, CDR2 FQNEAQ (reference sequence). CDR3 nucleotide sequence: TGTGCCAGCAGCCAGGACACTCAAGAGACCCAGTACTTC. It yields the protein CASSQDTQETQYF.

The rearrangement joins TRBV19 to TRBJ2-1; 7 bases match TRBD2. Per the germline V gene, CDR1 is LNHDA and CDR2 is SQIVND (reference sequence). This CDR3 has 16 residues. With 0 bases clipped from V and 6 bases from J, the junction kept 8 bases outside the gene matches. The CDR3 reads CASSIDLGGGGNEQFF. The CDR3 DNA is TGTGCCAGTAGTATAGATCTAGGTGGGGGGGGCAATGAGCAGTTCTTC.

This chain uses TRBV10-3 with TRBJ2-5; D is possibly TRBD2 (6 bases). The CDR3 consists of 14 residues. Trimming left V 4 bases short and J 0 bases short, with 9 bases between. CDR1 is ENHRY and CDR2 is SYGVKD in the germline V gene. CDR3 protein: CAISVGGDQETQYF. As DNA, the CDR3 is TGTGCCATCAGTGTCGGAGGGGACCAAGAGACCCAGTACTTC.

The CDR3 region is CASSRRGGQGDGHTEAFF. The CDR3 coding sequence is TGTGCCAGCAGCAGACGGGGGGGACAGGGTGATGGGCACACTGAAGCTTTCTTT. The chain is built from TRBV21-1 and TRBJ1-1; the DNA was not compared with TRBD1, the D call given in the table. TRBV21-1 is recorded as a pseudogene. The CDR3 consists of 18 residues.

The chain links TRBV29-1 to TRBJ2-1, with 7 bases aligning to TRBD1. The CDR3 spans 14 residues. V lost 4 bases, J lost 3 bases, and 6 bases stayed unmatched. The germline gives CDR1 SQVTM, CDR2 ANQGSEA. The CDR3 is CSVGRGRNYNEQFF. The CDR3 nucleotides read TGCAGCGTTGGTAGGGGGCGCAACTACAATGAGCAGTTCTTC.